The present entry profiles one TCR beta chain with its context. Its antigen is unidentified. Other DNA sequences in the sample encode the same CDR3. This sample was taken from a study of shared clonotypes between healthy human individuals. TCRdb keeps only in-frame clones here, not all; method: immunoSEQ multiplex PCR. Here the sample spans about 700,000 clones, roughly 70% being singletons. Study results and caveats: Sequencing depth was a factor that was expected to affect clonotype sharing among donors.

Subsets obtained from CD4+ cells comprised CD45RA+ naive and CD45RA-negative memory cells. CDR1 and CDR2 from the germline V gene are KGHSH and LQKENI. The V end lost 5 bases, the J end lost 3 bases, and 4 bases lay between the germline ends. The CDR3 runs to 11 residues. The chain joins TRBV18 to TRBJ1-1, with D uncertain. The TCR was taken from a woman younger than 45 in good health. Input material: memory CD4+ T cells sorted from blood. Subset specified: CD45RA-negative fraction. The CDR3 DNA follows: TGTGCCAGCTCAGGGGACACTGAAGCTTTCTTT. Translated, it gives CASSGDTEAFF.